This TCR beta chain was identified during a study of T cell repertoires in cytomegalovirus infection. About the study: CMV infection and matching HLA type were both indicated by public TCR beta signatures.

In TCRdb, the reads were re-called with MiXCR into one record per CDR3 protein. The repertoire holds 120,000 to 150,000 distinct CDR3 sequences, with roughly 6% as singletons. General study findings and limits: Cumulative public TCR beta family frequency identified CMV carriers with the relevant HLA. Ex vivo responses were dominated by HLA-C-restricted CMV-specific TCR beta clonotypes.

The CDR3 covers 14 residues. Unmatched junction bases numbered 9, after V lost 5 bases and J lost 7 bases. Per the germline V gene, CDR1 is SEHNR and CDR2 is FQNEAQ (reference sequence). This clonotype occurred many times. The antigen is not known. J is TRBJ1-2 and V is TRBV7-9; TRBD1 aligns across 8 bases. Input material: PBMCs. The sequence was obtained from a human donor in good health (CMV status not recorded). Some clones in this sample may be carry-over from other donors' samples. The CDR3 here is CASSPPTGVGGYTF. DNA for the CDR3: TGTGCCAGCAGCCCACCGACAGGGGTCGGTGGCTACACCTTC.